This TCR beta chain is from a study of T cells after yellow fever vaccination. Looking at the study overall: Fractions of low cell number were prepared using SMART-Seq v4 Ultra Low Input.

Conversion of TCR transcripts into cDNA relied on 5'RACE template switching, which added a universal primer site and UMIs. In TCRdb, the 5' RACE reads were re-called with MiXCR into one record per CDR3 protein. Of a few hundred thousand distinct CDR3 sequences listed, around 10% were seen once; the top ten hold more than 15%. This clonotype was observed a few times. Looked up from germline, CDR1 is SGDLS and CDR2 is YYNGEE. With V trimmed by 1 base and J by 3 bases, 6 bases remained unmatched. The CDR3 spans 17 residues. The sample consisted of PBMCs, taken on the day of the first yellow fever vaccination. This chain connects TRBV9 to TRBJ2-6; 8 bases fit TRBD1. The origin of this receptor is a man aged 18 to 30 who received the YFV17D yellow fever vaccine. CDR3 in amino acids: CASSVNGQGGGANVLTF. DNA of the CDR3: TGTGCCAGCAGCGTAAACGGACAGGGCGGTGGGGCCAACGTCCTGACTTTC.